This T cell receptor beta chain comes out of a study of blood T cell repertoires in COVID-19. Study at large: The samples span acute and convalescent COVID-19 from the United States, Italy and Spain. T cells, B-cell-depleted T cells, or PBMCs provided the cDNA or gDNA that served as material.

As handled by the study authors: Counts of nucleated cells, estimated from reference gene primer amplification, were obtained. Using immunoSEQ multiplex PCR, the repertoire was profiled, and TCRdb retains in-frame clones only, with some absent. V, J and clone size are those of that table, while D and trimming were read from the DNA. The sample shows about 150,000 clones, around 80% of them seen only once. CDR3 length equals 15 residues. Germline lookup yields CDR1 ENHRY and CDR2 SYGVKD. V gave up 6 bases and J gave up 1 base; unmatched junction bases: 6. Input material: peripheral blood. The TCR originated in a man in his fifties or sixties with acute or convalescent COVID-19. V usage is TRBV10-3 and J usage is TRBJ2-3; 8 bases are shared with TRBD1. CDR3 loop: CAISARQGRTDTQYF. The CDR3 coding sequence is TGTGCCATCAGCGCACGACAGGGGCGCACAGATACGCAGTATTTT.